These 17 T cell receptor beta chains originate from one sample sequenced in a study of T cells in Graves' hyperthyroidism and ophthalmopathy. The investigators amplified TCR beta CDR3 regions from RNA transcripts. First-round RT-PCR targeting the TCR CDR3 was performed with the HTBI primer set. TCRdb ran MiXCR on the multiplex PCR reads and lists one entry per CDR3 protein. The sample includes 85,000 to 110,000 distinct CDR3 sequences, 40% to 50% of them seen just once. Material for sequencing was blood. Source of these receptors: a man aged 40-55 years with Graves' hyperthyroidism.

The table lists this clonotype with many counts. V usage is TRBV6-2 or TRBV6-3 and J usage is TRBJ1-4; D perhaps matches TRBD1 (6 bases). This CDR3 contains 15 residues. CDR1 is MNHEY and CDR2 is SVGEGT in the germline V gene. V was shortened by 0 bases and J by 6 bases, with 11 bases between the two germline ends. The CDR3 bases are TGTGCCAGCAGTTACTCCGGGGGCGCAGATGAAAAACTGTTTTTT. This sequence encodes CASSYSGGADEKLFF.

J is TRBJ2-3 and V is TRBV24-1; possibly TRBD1 for D (5 bases). Trimming shortened V by 0 bases and J by 5 bases, and 11 bases separated the two germline ends. Germline V gene sequence: CDR1 KGHDR, CDR2 SFDVKD. This CDR3 is 15 amino acids long. CDR3 DNA: TGTGCCACCAGTGATTTGGGGGCCAGAAGAGATACGCAGTATTTT. This translates into CATSDLGARRDTQYF.

The V and J genes are TRBV20-1 and TRBJ2-7, with D possibly called TRBD1 or TRBD2 (5 bases each). The V gene lost 0 bases and the J gene lost 7 bases, with 16 bases spanning the gap. In germline, CDR1 is DFQATT, CDR2 SNEGSKA (reference sequence). The CDR3 covers 14 residues. CDR3 DNA: TGCAGTGCTAGAGATCGGGGCAGTCCTTCGGAGCAGTACTTC. It codes for CSARDRGSPSEQYF.

This clonotype was detected ten times or more. The chain combines TRBV6-9 with TRBJ2-7; D perhaps matches TRBD1 (6 bases). The germline V gene encodes CDR1 MNHGY and CDR2 SVAAGI. V was cut by 5 bases and J by 5 bases, with 19 bases left in between. The CDR3 runs 15 residues. The CDR3 here is CASSRDTGTQDEQYF. CDR3 nucleotides: TGTGCCAGCAGTCGAGACACCGGGACACAGGACGAGCAGTACTTC.

In this sample, this clonotype turned up once. The chain joins TRBV20-1 to TRBJ1-1, with 12 bases fitting TRBD1. Trimming removed 2 bases from V and 4 bases from J; junction bases left unmatched: 5. Germline V gives CDR1 DFQATT, CDR2 SNEGSKA (reference sequence). The CDR3 has 15 amino acids. CDR3 residues: CSARFGTGGGTEAFF. For the CDR3, the DNA is TGCAGTGCTAGATTCGGGACAGGGGGCGGCACTGAAGCTTTCTTT.

This clonotype was detected once. This sequence joins TRBV7-8 and TRBJ1-5, with TRBD1 as a possible D gene (6 bases). Per germline, CDR1 SGHVS and CDR2 FQNEAQ. The V end lost 5 bases, the J end lost 6 bases, and 17 bases lay between the germline ends. The CDR3 has 15 amino acids. DNA for the CDR3: TGTGCCAGCAGCCTCCGGGACATGAAGCCTCAGCCCCAGCATTTT. Translating gives CASSLRDMKPQPQHF.

The chain carries TRBV12-3 or TRBV12-4 and TRBJ1-1, with unresolved D. V was trimmed by 6 bases and J by 3 bases, leaving 14 bases between them. This CDR3 has 14 residues. Here the CDR3 DNA reads TGTGCCAGCAGCCCCCAAGGGATGGACACTGAAGCTTTCTTT. It encodes CASSPQGMDTEAFF.

This clonotype was counted ten times or more. The chain links TRBV4-1 to TRBJ2-5; tentative D call: TRBD2 (6 bases). In germline, CDR1 is MGHRA, CDR2 YSYEKL. The CDR3 is 17 residues long. Between the trimmed V and J ends, which lost 1 base and 7 bases, there was a span of 22 bases. This CDR3 reads CASSQGEAGSRPGTQYF. DNA of the CDR3: TGCGCCAGCAGCCAAGGAGAGGCGGGGTCCCGTCCAGGGACCCAGTACTTC.

This clonotype has a count of ten or more. The chain combines TRBV6-5 with TRBJ1-1; 11 nucleotides agree with TRBD1. The CDR3 totals 15 residues. From germline, CDR1 is MNHEY and CDR2 SVGAGI. The junction had 3 bases not matched to a gene; V was cut back by 0 bases and J by 6 bases. The CDR3 spells CASSYSMDRGPEAFF. Here the CDR3 DNA reads TGTGCCAGCAGTTACTCGATGGACAGGGGGCCTGAAGCTTTCTTT.

This clonotype was seen at least ten times. The rearrangement links TRBV29-1 to TRBJ2-1; the match to TRBD1 covers 7 bases. The V segment lost 2 bases and the J segment 6 bases; nucleotides outside the gene matches: 1. This CDR3 spans 12 amino acids. CDR1 and CDR2 (germline): SQVTM, ANQGSEA. CDR3 amino acids: CSVENRGNEQFF. The CDR3 DNA follows: TGCAGCGTTGAAAACAGGGGCAATGAGCAGTTCTTC.

This clonotype was detected only once. This chain joins TRBV7-2 and TRBJ1-5; 12 bases map to TRBD1. The V and J ends lost 5 bases and 6 bases, in that order; junction bases with no gene match: 8. The CDR3 runs 16 residues. Looked up from germline, CDR1 is SGHTA and CDR2 is FQGNSA. CDR3 sequence: CASSHGTGGEGQPQHF. Here the CDR3 DNA reads TGTGCCAGCAGCCATGGGACAGGGGGCGAAGGTCAGCCCCAGCATTTT.

Note on this clonotype: One junction end disagrees with the germline gene, perhaps due to a read error. V usage is TRBV24-1 and J usage is TRBJ2-2; the match to TRBD1 covers 7 bases. The germline V gene encodes CDR1 KGHDR and CDR2 SFDVKD. The CDR3 sequence is 13 residues long. As DNA, the CDR3 is TGTGCCAGCAGTCTCCAGGGGGCCGGGGAGCTGTTTTTT. This codes for CASSLQGAGELFF.

Of note for this clonotype: Here the CDR3 omits its conserved ending phenylalanine or tryptophan, so a read error is the likely source. The chain joins TRBV7-9 to TRBJ1-1; D call uncertain. Looked up from germline, CDR1 is SEHNR and CDR2 is FQNEAQ (reference sequence). Trimming left V 4 bases short and J 8 bases short, with 14 bases between. The CDR3 length is 13 residues. The CDR3 region is CASSSVWEDEAFL. The CDR3 nucleotides read TGTGCCAGCAGCTCGGTTTGGGAAGACGAAGCTTTCCTT.

The chain has TRBV20-1 and TRBJ1-2, with 9 nucleotides matching TRBD1. J was trimmed by 6 bases and V by 1 base; bases with no gene match: 0. The CDR3 is 12 amino acids. Germline-derived CDR1 and CDR2 are DFQATT and SNEGSKA (reference sequence). The CDR3 DNA reads TGCAGTGCTAGAGGGGACAGGGATGGCTACACCTTC. Translation gives CSARGDRDGYTF.

This clonotype has a count of ten or more. The genes are TRBV29-1 and TRBJ2-3; possibly TRBD1 for D (6 bases). Germline CDR1 SQVTM, CDR2 ANQGSEA. CDR3 length: 13 residues. Trimming cost V 4 bases and J 5 bases, with 13 bases left between them. The CDR3 here is CSVGAGVGDTQYF. Written as DNA, the CDR3 is TGCAGCGTTGGGGCAGGGGTTGGAGATACGCAGTATTTT.

In this sample, this clonotype turned up many times. The chain couples TRBV11-3 to TRBJ2-3; D is undetermined. Germline values: CDR1 SGHNT, CDR2 YENEEA. The ends were cut back, 1 base at V and 4 bases at J, with 12 bases in the middle. The CDR3 is 15 amino acids. The CDR3 spells CASSLGEVYADTQYF. The CDR3 DNA is TGTGCCAGCAGCTTAGGAGAGGTTTACGCAGATACGCAGTATTTT.

The sample holds many counts of this clonotype. The CDR3: CSARNRMNTEAFF. As DNA, the CDR3 is TGCAGTGCTAGAAACAGAATGAACACTGAAGCTTTCTTT. J is TRBJ1-1 and V is TRBV20-1; unclear D gene. The CDR3 is 13 amino acids. CDR1 is DFQATT, CDR2 SNEGSKA, per germline (reference sequence). The V gene lost 2 bases and the J gene lost 0 bases, with 7 bases spanning the gap.